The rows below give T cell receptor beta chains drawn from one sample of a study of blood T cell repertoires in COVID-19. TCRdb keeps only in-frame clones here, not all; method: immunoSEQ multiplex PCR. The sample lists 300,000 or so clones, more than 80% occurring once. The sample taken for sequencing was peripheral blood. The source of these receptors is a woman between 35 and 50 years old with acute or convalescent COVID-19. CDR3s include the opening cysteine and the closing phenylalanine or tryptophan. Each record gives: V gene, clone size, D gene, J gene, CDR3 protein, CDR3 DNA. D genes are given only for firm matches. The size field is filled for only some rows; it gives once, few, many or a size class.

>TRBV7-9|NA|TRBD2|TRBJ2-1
CASSGRGLAISSYNEQFF
TGTGCCAGCAGCGGACGGGGACTAGCGATAAGCTCCTACAATGAGCAGTTCTTC
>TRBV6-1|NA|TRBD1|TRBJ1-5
CASSDRTGSNQPQHF
TGTGCCAGCAGTGATCGGACAGGGAGCAATCAGCCCCAGCATTTT
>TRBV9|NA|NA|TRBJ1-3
CASSQHDWSSGNTIYF
TGTGCCAGCAGCCAACATGACTGGAGCTCTGGAAACACCATATATTTT
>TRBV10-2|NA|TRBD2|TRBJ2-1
CASTGSGGPSLNEQFF
TGCGCCAGCACCGGTAGCGGGGGGCCTTCTCTCAATGAGCAGTTCTTC
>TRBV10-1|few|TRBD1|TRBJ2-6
CASSASRLRGQGANVLTF
TGCGCCAGCAGTGCCAGTCGATTGAGGGGGCAAGGGGCCAACGTCCTGACTTTC
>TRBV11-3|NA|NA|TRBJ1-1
CASSLYSDTEAFF
TGTGCCAGCAGCTTGTATAGCGACACTGAAGCTTTCTTT
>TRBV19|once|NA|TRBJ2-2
CASSRDGTTNTGELFF
TGTGCCAGTAGTAGGGACGGGACAACGAACACCGGGGAGCTGTTTTTT
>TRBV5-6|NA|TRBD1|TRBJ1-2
CASSRRGQNGYTF
TGTGCCAGCAGTCGCAGGGGGCAGAATGGCTACACCTTC
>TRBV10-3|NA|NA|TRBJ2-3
CAISGRDQTGDTQYF
TGTGCCATCAGTGGCCGGGACCAGACAGGAGATACGCAGTATTTT
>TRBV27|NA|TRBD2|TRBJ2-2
CASSLAGTRITGELFF
TGTGCCAGCAGTTTGGCCGGGACTAGAATCACCGGGGAGCTGTTTTTT
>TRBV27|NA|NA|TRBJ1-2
CASAGPSAGARYGYTF
TGTGCCAGCGCTGGCCCCTCAGCGGGGGCGAGATATGGCTACACCTTC
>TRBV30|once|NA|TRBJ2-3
CAWTPTGTHDTQYF
TGTGCCTGGACTCCTACCGGGACTCATGATACGCAGTATTTT
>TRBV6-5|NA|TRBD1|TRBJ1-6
CASSFTGVDSPLHF
TGTGCCAGCAGTTTCACAGGGGTCGATTCACCCCTCCACTTT
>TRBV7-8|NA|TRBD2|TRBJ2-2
CASSPAWSGGPWVGGELFF
TGTGCCAGCAGCCCCGCGTGGAGCGGGGGGCCTTGGGTGGGGGGGGAGCTGTTTTTT
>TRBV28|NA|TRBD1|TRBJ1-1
CASSRRTGARAYTEAFF
TGTGCCAGCAGCCGAAGGACAGGGGCGCGTGCCTACACTGAAGCTTTCTTT
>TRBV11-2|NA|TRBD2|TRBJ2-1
CASSWGGRIGNEQFF
TGTGCCAGCAGCTGGGGGGGAAGAATAGGCAATGAGCAGTTCTTC
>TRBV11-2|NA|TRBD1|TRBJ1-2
CASSSLGQGQSFYGYTF
TGTGCCAGCAGCTCCCTGGGACAGGGCCAATCCTTCTATGGCTACACCTTC
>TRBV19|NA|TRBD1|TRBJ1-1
CASSILDRGNTEAFF
TGTGCCAGTAGTATCCTAGACAGGGGGAACACTGAAGCTTTCTTT
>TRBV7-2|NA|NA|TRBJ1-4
CASSPSGGSNEKLFF
TGTGCCAGCAGCCCATCTGGGGGGTCGAATGAAAAACTGTTTTTT
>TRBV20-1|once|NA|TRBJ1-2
CSAIGDYGYTF
TGCAGTGCTATCGGGGACTATGGCTACACCTTC
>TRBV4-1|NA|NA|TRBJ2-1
CASSPTQSSYNEQFF
TGCGCCAGCAGCCCCACACAGAGCTCCTACAATGAGCAGTTCTTC
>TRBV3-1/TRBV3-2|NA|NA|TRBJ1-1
CASSLTMNTEAFF
TGTGCCAGCAGCCTAACTATGAACACTGAAGCTTTCTTT
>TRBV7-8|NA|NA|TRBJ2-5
CASSLQTTRMGTQYF
TGTGCCAGCAGCCTCCAAACGACACGGATGGGGACCCAGTACTTC
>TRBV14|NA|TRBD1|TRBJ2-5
CASSLGQGGGDF
TGTGCCAGCAGCCTAGGACAGGGCGGAGGGGACTTC
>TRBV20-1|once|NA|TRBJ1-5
CSASAADLYSNQPQHF
TGCAGTGCTAGTGCGGCAGACTTATATAGCAATCAGCCCCAGCATTTT